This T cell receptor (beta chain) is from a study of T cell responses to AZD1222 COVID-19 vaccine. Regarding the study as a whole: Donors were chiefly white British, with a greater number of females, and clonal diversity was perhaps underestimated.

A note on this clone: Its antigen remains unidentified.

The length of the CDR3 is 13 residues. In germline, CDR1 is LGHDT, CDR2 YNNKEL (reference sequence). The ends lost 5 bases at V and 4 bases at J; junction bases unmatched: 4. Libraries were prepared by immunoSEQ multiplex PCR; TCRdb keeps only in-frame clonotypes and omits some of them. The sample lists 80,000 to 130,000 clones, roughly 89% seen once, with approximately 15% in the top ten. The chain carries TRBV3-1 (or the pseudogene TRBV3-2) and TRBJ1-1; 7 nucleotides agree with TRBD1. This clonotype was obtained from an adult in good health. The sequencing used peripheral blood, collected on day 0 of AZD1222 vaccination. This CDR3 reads CASSNTGATEAFF. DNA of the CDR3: TGTGCCAGCAGCAATACAGGGGCCACTGAAGCTTTCTTT.